This is a list of T cell receptor beta chains from one sample in a study of T cells after yellow fever vaccination. Using its own MiXCR run on the 5' RACE reads, TCRdb lists one record per CDR3 protein. The table lists about 320,000 distinct CDR3 sequences, approximately 4% of them singletons, with approximately 19% in the top ten. The sample here was PBMCs, taken 15 days after the yellow fever booster vaccination. The receptors stem from a man aged 18 to 29 who received the YFV17D yellow fever vaccine. CDR3s include the opening cysteine and the closing phenylalanine or tryptophan. The D gene is left open where the match is weak. Clone size, where shown, is once, few, many, or a class for clones that have expanded.

cdr3_aa cdr3_nt j_call v_call d_call clone_size
CATSDSVSGNTIYF TGTGCCACCAGTGATTCCGTTTCTGGAAACACCATATATTTT TRBJ1-3 TRBV24-1 - -
CASSGEAGNQPQHF TGTGCCAGCAGCGGGGAAGCAGGCAATCAGCCCCAGCATTTT TRBJ1-5 TRBV6-4 - -
CASSRNMNRVVGGYTF TGTGCCAGCAGCCGAAATATGAACAGGGTGGTGGGCGGCTACACCTTC TRBJ1-2 TRBV5-5 - -
CASSHDFDGSNQPQHF TGTGCCAGCAGCCATGACTTCGACGGAAGCAATCAGCCCCAGCATTTT TRBJ1-5 TRBV4-2 - few
CASSFEDGDEQFF TGTGCCAGCAGCTTTGAGGACGGGGATGAGCAGTTCTTC TRBJ2-1 TRBV7-3 - many
CASSLALQGSGNYNEQFF TGTGCCAGCAGCTTGGCCCTTCAAGGGAGCGGAAATTACAATGAGCAGTTCTTC TRBJ2-1 TRBV5-8 - -
CASSPAGGNYGYTF TGCGCCAGCAGCCCGGCCGGGGGAAACTATGGCTACACCTTC TRBJ1-2 TRBV4-3 - many
CASSGLTIENTEAFF TGTGCCAGCAGCGGACTTACCATTGAGAACACTGAAGCTTTCTTT TRBJ1-1 TRBV9 - -
CASSLEAGAREQYF TGTGCCAGCAGCTTGGAGGCAGGGGCAAGGGAGCAGTACTTC TRBJ2-7 TRBV5-4 - -
CASSLRLPLRSYEQYF TGTGCCAGCAGCTTACGACTACCCCTTAGGTCCTACGAGCAGTACTTC TRBJ2-7 TRBV7-2 - many
CASSPRTGLYNTEAFF TGTGCCAGCAGCCCCCGGACAGGGCTTTATAACACTGAAGCTTTCTTT TRBJ1-1 TRBV7-9 TRBD1 few
CASSLEDTGGRRFF TGTGCCAGCAGCTTAGAGGATACGGGGGGAAGAAGGTTCTTT TRBJ1-1 TRBV7-2 - many
CSASKGGPTEAFF TGCAGTGCTAGCAAAGGGGGCCCCACTGAAGCTTTCTTT TRBJ1-1 TRBV20-1 TRBD1 many
CASRRVTVDNEQFF TGTGCCAGCAGGAGGGTGACCGTTGACAATGAGCAGTTCTTC TRBJ2-1 TRBV6-5 - many
CASSFIGQPNYGYTF TGTGCCAGCAGTTTTATAGGACAGCCAAACTATGGCTACACCTTC TRBJ1-2 TRBV12-3/TRBV12-4 - -
CASSSPLGGSYGYTF TGTGCTAGCAGCTCTCCCCTCGGGGGCTCCTATGGCTACACCTTC TRBJ1-2 TRBV7-7 - many
CASSRMNGPAGEKLFF TGCGCCAGCAGCCGAATGAACGGTCCGGCGGGGGAAAAACTGTTTTTT TRBJ1-4 TRBV4-1 - few
CASSRDRAETQYF TGTGCCAGCAGCCGTGACAGGGCTGAGACCCAGTACTTC TRBJ2-5 TRBV7-6 TRBD1 many
CASKKKASGANVLTF TGTGCCAGCAAAAAGAAGGCCTCTGGGGCCAACGTCCTGACTTTC TRBJ2-6 TRBV6-4 - few
CASSPFMGAQFF TGTGCCAGCAGTCCCTTTATGGGGGCCCAGTTCTTC TRBJ2-1 TRBV6-2/TRBV6-3 - -
CASSQDRSSQKVNEKLFF TGCGCCAGCAGCCAAGATCGATCGTCGCAGAAGGTTAATGAAAAACTGTTTTTT TRBJ1-4 TRBV4-3 - few